Sequencing of this T cell receptor beta chain was carried out in a study of blood T cell repertoires in COVID-19. Study at large: Both acute and convalescent COVID-19 samples were obtained from the United States, Italy and Spain.

Symptom resolution, clearance, or two negative PCRs marked donors in Cohort 3 as recovered. The germline V gene encodes CDR1 ENHRY and CDR2 SYGVKD. The CDR3 length is 18 residues. V lost 3 bases, J lost 1 base, and 16 bases lay in between. How the authors handled the data: The authors estimated nucleated cell counts from reference gene primer amplification. Sequenced by immunoSEQ multiplex PCR; TCRdb stores in-frame clones only, minus some. That table gives V, J and clone size, and the DNA gave D and trimming. Among approximately 260,000 clones, roughly 86% were seen once, and the ten largest hold roughly 1.9%.

The sample taken for sequencing was PBMCs or T cells enriched from blood (not recorded which). This receptor was taken from a woman in her fifties or sixties who had recovered from COVID-19. V and J are TRBV10-3 and TRBJ2-6, with TRBD1 as a possible D gene (6 bases). CDR3 loop: CAISDRGIARSGANVLTF. The CDR3, as DNA: TGTGCCATCAGTGACAGGGGTATTGCTAGGTCTGGGGCCAACGTCCTGACTTTC.